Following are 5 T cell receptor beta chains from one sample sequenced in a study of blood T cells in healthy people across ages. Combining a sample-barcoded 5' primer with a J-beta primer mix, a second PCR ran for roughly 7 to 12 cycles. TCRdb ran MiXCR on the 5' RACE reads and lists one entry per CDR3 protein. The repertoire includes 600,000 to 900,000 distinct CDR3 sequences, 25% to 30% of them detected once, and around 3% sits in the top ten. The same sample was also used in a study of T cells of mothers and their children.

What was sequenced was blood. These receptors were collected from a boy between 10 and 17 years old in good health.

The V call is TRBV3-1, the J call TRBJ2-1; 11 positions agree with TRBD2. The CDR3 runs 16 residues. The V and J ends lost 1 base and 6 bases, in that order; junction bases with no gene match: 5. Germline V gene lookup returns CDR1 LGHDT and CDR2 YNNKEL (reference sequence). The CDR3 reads CASSQGGTSGVNEQFF. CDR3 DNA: TGTGCCAGCAGCCAAGGGGGGACTAGCGGAGTCAATGAGCAGTTCTTC.

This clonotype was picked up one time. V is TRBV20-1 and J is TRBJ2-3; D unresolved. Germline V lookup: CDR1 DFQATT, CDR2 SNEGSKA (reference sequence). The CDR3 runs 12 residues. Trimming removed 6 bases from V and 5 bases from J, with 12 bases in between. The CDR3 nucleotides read TGCAGTGCCGCCTCCCTGAGAGATACGCAGTATTTT. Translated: CSAASLRDTQYF.

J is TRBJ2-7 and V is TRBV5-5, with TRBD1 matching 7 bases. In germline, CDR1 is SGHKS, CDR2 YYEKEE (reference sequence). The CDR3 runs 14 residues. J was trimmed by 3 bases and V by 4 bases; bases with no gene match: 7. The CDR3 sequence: CASSPKTGIYEQYF. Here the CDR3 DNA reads TGTGCCAGCAGCCCAAAGACAGGGATCTACGAGCAGTACTTC. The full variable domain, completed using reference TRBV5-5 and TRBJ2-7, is DAGVTQSPTHLIKTRGQQVTLRCSPISGHKSVSWYQQVLGQGPQFIFQYYEKEERGRGNFPDRFSARQFPNYSSELNVNALLLGDSALYLCASSPKTGIYEQYFGPGTRLTVT.

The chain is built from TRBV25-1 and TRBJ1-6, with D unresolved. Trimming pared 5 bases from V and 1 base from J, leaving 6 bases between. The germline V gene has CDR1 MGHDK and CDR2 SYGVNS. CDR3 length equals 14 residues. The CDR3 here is CASSRGSYNSPLHF. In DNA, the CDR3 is TGTGCCAGCAGTCGGGGTTCCTATAATTCACCCCTCCACTTT. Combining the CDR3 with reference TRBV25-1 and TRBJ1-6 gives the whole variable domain EADIYQTPRYLVIGTGKKITLECSQTMGHDKMYWYQQDPGMELHLIHYSYGVNSTEKGDLSSESTVSRIRTEHFPLTLESARPSHTSQYLCASSRGSYNSPLHFGNGTRLTVT.

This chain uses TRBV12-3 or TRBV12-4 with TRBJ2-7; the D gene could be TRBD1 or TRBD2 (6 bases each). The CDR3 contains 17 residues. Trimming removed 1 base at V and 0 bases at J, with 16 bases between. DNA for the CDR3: TGTGCCAGCAGTTTAGGCCATGGGGGGCTCAGCTCCTACGAGCAGTACTTC. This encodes CASSLGHGGLSSYEQYF.